This is a list of T cell receptor beta chains from one sample in a study of radiation and T cells in renal cell carcinoma. Method: immunoSEQ multiplex PCR; TCRdb's copy keeps in-frame clones and lacks some. The sample has 150,000 to 180,000 clones; about 91% are singletons. Here the sequenced sample was blood, taken from a patient whose treatment included radiotherapy and nephrectomy. The receptors come from a woman in her forties or fifties with renal cell carcinoma. Each CDR3 is given with its conserved first and last residue. The D gene is left open where the match is weak. Not all rows give a size; the values are once, few, many and, for expanded clones, a class.

V gene,clone size,J gene,D gene,CDR3 DNA,CDR3 protein
TRBV19,.,TRBJ1-5,.,TGTGCCAGTAGTGGGCAGGGTGATCAGCCCCAGCATTTT,CASSGQGDQPQHF
TRBV7-3,.,TRBJ2-3,TRBD1,TGTGCCAGCAGCTGGACAGGGGGCACAGATACGCAGTATTTT,CASSWTGGTDTQYF
TRBV7-2,.,TRBJ2-1,.,TGTGCCAGCAGCTTAAGTGAGGGTAGGGGGAAGCTCCTTGAGCAGTTCTTC,CASSLSEGRGKLLEQFF
TRBV7-9,once,TRBJ1-2,.,TGTGCCAGCAGCTTAAGTCAGCCCCTCTATGGCTACACCTTC,CASSLSQPLYGYTF
TRBV5-8,.,TRBJ1-3,.,TGTGCCAGCAGCACGCCAGCCGGAAACACCATATATTTT,CASSTPAGNTIYF
TRBV10-2,.,TRBJ1-6,.,TGCGCCAGCATGACTGGGGAAAATTCACCCCTCCACTTT,CASMTGENSPLHF
TRBV28,.,TRBJ1-1,.,TGTGCCAGCACCTTTGGACCGATCCTTGAAGCTTTCTTT,CASTFGPILEAFF
TRBV5-4,.,TRBJ1-6,TRBD1,TGTGCCAGCAGCTCTGGACAGGGATCACCCTCACCCCTCCACTTT,CASSSGQGSPSPLHF
TRBV5-6,.,TRBJ2-5,TRBD1,TGTGCCAGCAGCTCGGGACAGGTTTGGGAGACCCAGTACTTC,CASSSGQVWETQYF
TRBV6-5,few,TRBJ1-1,.,TGTGCCACGAAGGTTGGGGTGGAAAACACTGAAGCTTTCTTT,CATKVGVENTEAFF
TRBV6-6,.,TRBJ2-3,TRBD1,TGTGCCAGCAGTCCCACGACAGGGTATGGGTCAGATACGCAGTATTTT,CASSPTTGYGSDTQYF
TRBV29-1,.,TRBJ2-6,.,TGCAGCGTTGAAGGGGGAGCCGGGGCCAACGTCCTGACTTTC,CSVEGGAGANVLTF
TRBV5-1,.,TRBJ1-4,.,TGCGCCAGCAGCTTGTCGACGGCAACTAATGAAAAACTGTTTTTT,CASSLSTATNEKLFF
TRBV7-9,.,TRBJ1-1,.,TGTGCCAGCAGCTCTCCACAGGGACTGAACACTGAAGCTTTCTTT,CASSSPQGLNTEAFF
TRBV4-1,few,TRBJ1-6,.,TGCGCCAGCAGCCAACTCGGCGCAGGAGCCGATAATTCACCCCTCCACTTT,CASSQLGAGADNSPLHF
TRBV9,.,TRBJ1-1,TRBD1,TGTGCCAGCAGCGGAACAGGGGGTTTCGAGACTGAAGCTTTCTTT,CASSGTGGFETEAFF
TRBV6-4,.,TRBJ2-1,TRBD2,TGTGCCAGCAGTGCCCAACCAGCGGGGGGATCTGAGCAGTTCTTC,CASSAQPAGGSEQFF
TRBV5-4,.,TRBJ2-5,TRBD2,TGTGCCAGCAGCTCTGGACTAGCGGGGATGGGTGAGACCCAGTACTTC,CASSSGLAGMGETQYF
TRBV7-2,.,TRBJ2-7,.,TGTGCCAGCAGCTTAGCGCCCGGCTACGAGCAGTACTTC,CASSLAPGYEQYF
TRBV4-2,.,TRBJ1-4,.,TGTGCCAGCAGCCAAGACGGTACCCTAGGGACTAATGAAAAACTGTTTTTT,CASSQDGTLGTNEKLFF
TRBV7-8,.,TRBJ2-1,TRBD2,TGTGCCAGCAGCTTACGACTAGCGGGATACAATGAGCAGTTCTTC,CASSLRLAGYNEQFF
TRBV19,.,TRBJ1-2,.,TGTGCCAGTAGTATGGCCAGCCGTAACTATGGCTACACCTTC,CASSMASRNYGYTF
TRBV13,.,TRBJ1-5,.,TGTGCCAGCAGCTTAGGAGGACATAGCAATCAGCCCCAGCATTTT,CASSLGGHSNQPQHF
TRBV5-4,.,TRBJ2-7,TRBD2,TGTGCCAGCAGCTTCGGCGGGGGGGAAGGCGAGCAGTACTTC,CASSFGGGEGEQYF
TRBV6-5,few,TRBJ1-5,.,TGTGCCAGCAGTTTAGGAAAAACAAGCAATCAGCCCCAGCATTTT,CASSLGKTSNQPQHF
TRBV19,.,TRBJ2-5,.,TGTGCCAGTAGTATTGACCGGGACCGAAAAGCGACCCAGTACTTC,CASSIDRDRKATQYF
TRBV9,.,TRBJ1-4,.,TGTGCCAGCAGCCGCTACGGGGGAACTAATGAAAAACTGTTTTTT,CASSRYGGTNEKLFF
TRBV7-3,.,TRBJ2-1,TRBD1,TGTGCCAGCAGCTTAGCAGGGGGCACCTACAATGAGCAGTTCTTC,CASSLAGGTYNEQFF
TRBV6-4,.,TRBJ1-2,.,TGTGCCAGCAGTGCTGGGACGGGCTATGGCTACACCTTC,CASSAGTGYGYTF
TRBV18,.,TRBJ1-1,.,TGTGCCAGCTCACAGGGTAGTGACGGGAACACTGAAGCTTTCTTT,CASSQGSDGNTEAFF
TRBV14,.,TRBJ2-1,.,TGTGCCAGCAGCCAAGAAGGAGGGCACAATGAGCAGTTCTTC,CASSQEGGHNEQFF
TRBV18,.,TRBJ2-7,.,TGTGCCAGCTCACCGGGGTACACGGGTCTCGGCGAGCAGTACTTC,CASSPGYTGLGEQYF
TRBV19,few,TRBJ2-1,TRBD2,TGTGCCAGTCGATCCGGGGCTAGCGGGGCCAATGAGCAGTTCTTC,CASRSGASGANEQFF
TRBV5-8,.,TRBJ1-5,TRBD1,TGTGCCAGCAGCGGGCCGACAGGGAGGCAGCCCCAGCATTTT,CASSGPTGRQPQHF
TRBV6-6,.,TRBJ2-1,TRBD2,TGTGCCAGCAGTTACGGCTCTAGCGGGGACAATGAGCAGTTCTTC,CASSYGSSGDNEQFF
TRBV19,.,TRBJ1-5,TRBD1,TGTGCCAGTAGGAGAGATGGGACAGGGGTTGATCAGCCCCAGCATTTT,CASRRDGTGVDQPQHF
TRBV9,.,TRBJ1-1,.,TGTGCCAGCAGCGTAGGTTCGAGTCAGAACACTGAAGCTTTCTTT,CASSVGSSQNTEAFF
TRBV27,.,TRBJ2-7,.,TGTGCCAGCAGTCTCACGGGGGGCAACGAGCAGTACTTC,CASSLTGGNEQYF
TRBV11-2,few,TRBJ1-3,.,TGTGCCAGCAGGCAGGTCGGCAGAGGCACCATATATTTT,CASRQVGRGTIYF
TRBV19,many,TRBJ2-6,.,TGTGCCAGTAGGACGGTGGGCTCTGGGGCCAACGTCCTGACTTTC,CASRTVGSGANVLTF
TRBV10-1,few,TRBJ1-5,.,TGCGCCAGCAGTGACTGGCAGCTCAATCAGCCCCAGCATTTT,CASSDWQLNQPQHF
TRBV19,.,TRBJ1-6,.,TGTGCCAGTTCGGACTCCTATAATTCACCCCTCCACTTT,CASSDSYNSPLHF
TRBV7-9,.,TRBJ2-2,.,TGTGCCAGCAGCTTCCCGAGACGAGGCGTGCCCGGGGAGCTGTTTTTT,CASSFPRRGVPGELFF
TRBV6-1,.,TRBJ2-7,.,TGTGCCAGCAGTGAAGCGAGGGGCTACGAGCAGTACTTC,CASSEARGYEQYF
TRBV5-1,.,TRBJ1-3,.,TGCGCCAGCAGCCCGGGCCGCAGTGACTCTGGAAACACCATATATTTT,CASSPGRSDSGNTIYF
TRBV5-1,.,TRBJ2-3,TRBD2,TGCGCCAGCAGCTTCCCAGCGGGGACTTCCACAGATACGCAGTATTTT,CASSFPAGTSTDTQYF
TRBV6-5,.,TRBJ2-2,TRBD1,TGTGCCAGCAGTTACGGGACAGTACACACCGGGGAGCTGTTTTTT,CASSYGTVHTGELFF
TRBV7-2,.,TRBJ2-5,.,TGTGCCAGCAGCTTATCTGGTCAAGAGACCCAGTACTTC,CASSLSGQETQYF
TRBV10-3,.,TRBJ1-1,.,TGTGCCATCAGTGACATGGGACTAGAGGCTTTCTTT,CAISDMGLEAFF
TRBV5-1,.,TRBJ2-3,.,TGCGCCAGCAGCAGGGGAGGGGGGAGCACAGATACGCAGTATTTT,CASSRGGGSTDTQYF
TRBV6-5,.,TRBJ2-5,.,TGTGCCAGCCGCCTGGTGTCCCGAGAGACCCAGTACTTC,CASRLVSRETQYF
TRBV6-5,.,TRBJ2-7,.,TGTGCCAGCAGTTACTCCGACAGAAGCTACGAGCAGTACTTC,CASSYSDRSYEQYF